This T cell receptor beta chain was obtained from a study of blood T cell repertoires in COVID-19. Study in general: COVID-19 samples collected from the United States, Italy and Spain covered acute and convalescent phases.

The protocol was immunoSEQ multiplex PCR, while the TCRdb copy is restricted to in-frame clones and leaves out a portion. The sample contains around 140,000 clones, 80% to 90% of which appear only once. Germline-derived CDR1 and CDR2 are PRHDT and FYEKMQ (reference sequence). This CDR3 contains 19 residues. V was pared by 5 bases and J by 2 bases, with 13 bases of the junction left unmatched. The sequencing sample was made of peripheral blood. The chain links TRBV13 to TRBJ2-5, with TRBD2 matching 14 bases. This clonotype originated in a human donor with acute or convalescent COVID-19. The donor label of this sample is uncertain. This CDR3 is CASSPRGTSGRSDQETQYF. The CDR3 bases are TGTGCCAGCAGCCCTAGGGGGACTAGCGGGAGAAGTGATCAAGAGACCCAGTACTTC.